Below are 17 T cell receptor beta chains sequenced from a single sample in a study of shared clonotypes between healthy human individuals. Clones were read by immunoSEQ multiplex PCR, and TCRdb kept only the in-frame ones, dropping some. The sample carries 1.4 million to 1.5 million clones, approximately 96% recorded once. Sequenced: naive CD4+ T cells sorted from blood. Described subset: CD45RA+ positively selected. These receptors all stem from a young man in good health.

This clone was found once. The genes are TRBV10-1 and TRBJ2-7; no clear D. With 2 bases removed from V and 7 bases from J, the gap between germline ends came to 12 bases. From germline, CDR1 is WNHNN and CDR2 SYGVQD (reference sequence). The CDR3 has 13 residues. The CDR3 coding sequence is TGCGCCAGCAGTGAGGGGGTGTCACGGGAGCAGTACTTC. Protein product: CASSEGVSREQYF.

This clone was counted a single time. The chain carries TRBV19 and TRBJ1-3, with D possibly being TRBD1 (5 bases). Trimming removed 5 bases from V and 1 base from J, with 9 bases in between. Germline values: CDR1 LNHDA, CDR2 SQIVND (reference sequence). This CDR3 is built from 14 residues. CDR3 nucleotide sequence: TGTGCCAGTAGTGCGGACACATCTGGAAACACCATATATTTT. It specifies CASSADTSGNTIYF.

The CDR3, as DNA: TGTGCCTGGAACAGGGGTGGAGCGGGAGGGCCTTGGGAGACCCAGTACTTC. As protein: CAWNRGGAGGPWETQYF. This chain joins TRBV30 and TRBJ2-5; 10 bases agree with TRBD2. Germline V gene data show CDR1 as GTSNPN and CDR2 as SVGIG (reference sequence). The CDR3 contains 17 residues. J gave up 5 bases and V 4 bases, and 16 bases lay outside the gene matches. Using reference TRBV30 and TRBJ2-5 for the parts outside the CDR3, the full variable domain is SQTIHQWPATLVQPVGSPLSLECTVEGTSNPNLYWYRQAAGRGLQLLFYSVGIGQISSEVPQNLSASRPQDRQFILSSKKLLLSDSGFYLCAWNRGGAGGPWETQYFGPGTRLLVL.

This rearrangement joins TRBV29-1 to TRBJ2-7; TRBD1 is a possible D gene (7 bases). Germline CDR1 SQVTM, CDR2 ANQGSEA. The CDR3 loop spans 12 amino acids. V was pared by 7 bases and J by 5 bases, with 15 bases between. The CDR3 sequence is CSASQGGHEQYF. DNA for the CDR3: TGCAGCGCCAGTCAGGGGGGCCACGAGCAGTACTTC.

As to this clone: Other DNA variants within this sample encode the same CDR3. The rearrangement links TRBV5-6 to TRBJ2-3; TRBD1 might be the D (6 bases). The ends were cut back, 2 bases at V and 5 bases at J, with 9 bases in the middle. This CDR3 region has 13 residues. CDR1 is SGHDT and CDR2 is YYEEEE in the germline V gene. This chain's CDR3 is CASSLGGRDTQYF. DNA of the CDR3: TGTGCCAGCAGCTTAGGGGGACGAGATACGCAGTATTTT.

To note about this clone: The germline gene is not matched at one end of the junction; a read error may be the cause. This rearrangement joins TRBV7-2 to TRBJ2-3; a possible D gene is TRBD1 (6 bases). CDR1 and CDR2 from the germline V gene are SGHTA and FQGNSA. The CDR3 is made up of 15 amino acids. The chain's CDR3 is CASSLGGPSIDTQYF. The CDR3 DNA is TGTGCCAGCAGCTTAGGGGGGCCTAGCATAGATACGCAGTATTTT. Using reference TRBV7-2 and TRBJ2-3 for the parts outside the CDR3, the full variable domain is GAGVSQSPSNKVTEKGKDVELRCDPISGHTALYWYRQSLGQGLEFLIYFQGNSAPDKSGLPSDRFSAERTGGSVSTLTIQRTQQEDSAVYLCASSLGGPSIDTQYFGPGTRLTVL.

This clone showed up just once. This chain joins TRBV6-6 and TRBJ2-7; no clear D. Trimming pared 4 bases from V and 7 bases from J, leaving 14 bases between. The CDR3 totals 13 residues. Germline lookup yields CDR1 MNHNY and CDR2 SVGAGI (reference sequence). The chain's CDR3 is CASSLGIKGEQYF. CDR3 in DNA: TGTGCCAGCAGTTTAGGAATTAAGGGTGAGCAGTACTTC.

The chain joins TRBV6-1 to TRBJ1-5, with 7 nucleotides matching TRBD1. From germline, CDR1 is MNHNS and CDR2 SASEGT. This CDR3 has 16 residues. V gave up 3 bases and J gave up 7 bases; unmatched junction bases: 12. CDR3 in amino acids: CASSDIRDRVGQPQHF. CDR3 nucleotide sequence: TGTGCCAGCAGTGACATTCGTGACAGGGTCGGGCAGCCCCAGCATTTT.

This chain joins TRBV5-4 and TRBJ2-7, with TRBD1 as a possible D gene (6 bases). Trimming cost V 4 bases and J 4 bases, with 15 bases left between them. Germline CDR1 and CDR2: SGHNT and YYREEE (reference sequence). CDR3 length equals 14 residues. Here the CDR3 DNA reads TGTGCCAGCAGCCCAGGCAGGGGATGGTACGAGCAGTACTTC. Protein sequence: CASSPGRGWYEQYF.

CDR3: CASSPGNSNQPQHF. The CDR3 DNA reads TGTGCCAGCAGTCCCGGTAATAGCAATCAGCCCCAGCATTTT. V gene TRBV25-1 combines with J gene TRBJ1-5; D is undetermined. Germline V gene data show CDR1 as MGHDK and CDR2 as SYGVNS. The CDR3 contains 14 residues. V was pared by 5 bases and J by 0 bases, with 8 bases between.

The chain joins TRBV18 to TRBJ2-1, with no clear D. The V end was cut by 0 bases, the J end by 4 bases, with 10 bases between. Germline lookup yields CDR1 KGHSH and CDR2 LQKENI. The CDR3 consists of 15 residues. In nucleotides, the CDR3 is TGTGCCAGCTCACCACCCGGAACATATTACAATGAGCAGTTCTTC. Translating gives CASSPPGTYYNEQFF. The complete variable domain, with remaining parts taken from reference TRBV18 and TRBJ2-1, reads NAGVMQNPRHLVRRRGQEARLRCSPMKGHSHVYWYRQLPEEGLKFMVYLQKENIIDESGMPKERFSAEFPKEGPSILRIQQVVRGDSAAYFCASSPPGTYYNEQFFGPGTRLTVL.

The rearrangement links TRBV12-5 to TRBJ2-7; no clear D gene. Germline V CDR1 and CDR2: LGHNT, FRNRAP. CDR3 size: 15 residues. Trimming left V 1 base short and J 6 bases short, with 16 bases between. The CDR3 nucleotides are TGTGCTAGTGGTTTGGCCAACCTGCGTCCGGGCGAGCAGTACTTC. Translated, it gives CASGLANLRPGEQYF.

V usage is TRBV11-3 and J usage is TRBJ2-5; the match to TRBD1 covers 8 bases. Germline CDR1 reads SGHNT; CDR2 reads YENEEA. Trimming at V came to 5 bases and at J to 9 bases, leaving 11 bases not matched to a gene. The CDR3 has 14 amino acids. The CDR3 region is CASSGTGTGEAQYF. CDR3 DNA sequence: TGTGCCAGCAGCGGAACCGGGACAGGTGAAGCCCAGTACTTC.

V is TRBV28 and J is TRBJ1-1, with unresolved D. Looked up from germline, CDR1 is MDHEN and CDR2 is SYDVKM. This CDR3 comprises 14 residues. Deletions cut 4 bases from V and 0 bases from J, with 9 bases between. The CDR3 is CASSWSTVNTEAFF. CDR3 bases: TGTGCCAGCAGTTGGTCGACTGTGAACACTGAAGCTTTCTTT.

The chain links TRBV4-1 to TRBJ1-2, with D hard to call. Trimming removed 1 base at V and 3 bases at J, with 12 bases between. This CDR3 has 15 residues. In germline, CDR1 is MGHRA, CDR2 YSYEKL. This CDR3 reads CASSQVLGEHYGYTF. In DNA form, the CDR3 reads TGCGCCAGCAGCCAAGTTTTGGGAGAGCACTATGGCTACACCTTC.

J is TRBJ2-7 and V is TRBV5-6; D gene uncertain. Trimming cost V 1 base and J 0 bases, with 11 bases left between them. Germline V CDR1 and CDR2: SGHDT, YYEEEE. The CDR3 sequence is 15 residues long. The CDR3 loop is CASSLIGDPSYEQYF. Here the CDR3 DNA reads TGTGCCAGCAGCTTGATAGGCGACCCCTCCTACGAGCAGTACTTC.

In this sample, this clone turned up once. The chain combines TRBV5-1 with TRBJ1-1; D not certain. This CDR3 contains 17 residues. V was shortened by 2 bases and J by 1 base, with 18 bases between the two germline ends. Germline V lookup: CDR1 SGHRS, CDR2 YFSETQ. In DNA form, the CDR3 reads TGCGCCAGCAGCTTAGGACGACTTCAAAGCCGGAACACTGAAGCTTTCTTT. Translating it yields CASSLGRLQSRNTEAFF. The full variable domain, rest sourced from reference TRBV5-1 and TRBJ1-1, is KAGVTQTPRYLIKTRGQQVTLSCSPISGHRSVSWYQQTPGQGLQFLFEYFSETQRNKGNFPGRFSGRQFSNSRSEMNVSTLELGDSALYLCASSLGRLQSRNTEAFFGQGTRLTVV.